What follows are 26 T cell receptor beta chains derived from one specimen sequenced in a study of T cell changes during pregnancy in multiple sclerosis. The table came from immunoSEQ multiplex PCR; TCRdb's copy has only in-frame clones and leaves some out. Of more than 85,000 clones in the sample, 90% to 95% are singletons; the top ten hold more than 0.95%. Specimen: peripheral blood, collected in the second trimester of pregnancy. Every receptor here comes from a female donor with multiple sclerosis, enrolled in a pregnancy study.

The chain combines TRBV6-1 with TRBJ2-4; 14 bases fit TRBD2. Losses at the gene ends were 2 bases for V and 5 bases for J; bases not matched to a gene: 11. The length of the CDR3 is 19 residues. From germline, CDR1 is MNHNS and CDR2 SASEGT. The CDR3 coding sequence is TGTGCCAGCAGTGAAAGGGGACTAGCGGGAGTGAGTATCCAAAACATTCAGTACTTC. Its protein product is CASSERGLAGVSIQNIQYF.

This chain connects TRBV6-4 to TRBJ2-1, with 11 nucleotides matching TRBD1. Germline V CDR1 and CDR2: MRHNA, SNTAGT. V gave up 3 bases and J gave up 9 bases; unmatched junction bases: 7. The CDR3 loop spans 15 amino acids. Here the CDR3 reads CASSEGDRGSSEQFF. The CDR3 nucleotides read TGTGCCAGCAGTGAAGGGGACAGGGGGTCGAGTGAGCAGTTCTTC.

The chain joins TRBV11-1 to TRBJ2-2, with TRBD2 as a possible D gene (6 bases). Trimming shortened V by 7 bases and J by 2 bases, and 20 bases separated the two germline ends. The CDR3 contains 17 residues. Germline CDR1 and CDR2: SGHAT and FQDESV (reference sequence). Written as DNA, the CDR3 is TGTGCCAGCACTGGGGGGACCTGGCAGCCTAACACCGGGGAGCTGTTTTTT. Translation gives CASTGGTWQPNTGELFF.

This clone was observed once. The chain has TRBV5-6 and TRBJ2-3, with TRBD2 matching 9 bases. Germline V CDR1 and CDR2: SGHDT, YYEEEE. This CDR3 has 14 residues. Trimming at V came to 4 bases and at J to 4 bases, leaving 4 bases not matched to a gene. Here the CDR3 reads CASSNIAGADTQYF. CDR3 DNA: TGTGCCAGCAGCAACATAGCGGGAGCAGATACGCAGTATTTT.

The J gene is TRBJ2-7, the V gene TRBV6-1, with a tentative D call TRBD1 (6 bases). CDR3 size: 13 residues. Trimming took 6 bases from V and 3 from J, leaving 12 bases between them. Germline CDR1 MNHNS, CDR2 SASEGT. This chain's CDR3 is CASRVDRNYEQYF. The CDR3 bases are TGTGCCAGCAGGGTCGACAGGAACTACGAGCAGTACTTC.

V is TRBV2 and J is TRBJ2-2; 11 positions match TRBD2. V lost 10 bases and J lost 3; bases outside the gene matches: 7. CDR3 length: 15 amino acids. Germline-derived CDR1 and CDR2 are SNHLY and FYNNEI. CDR3 nucleotides: TGTGCCACCCTAACTAGCGGGAGATACACCGGGGAGCTGTTTTTT. This encodes CATLTSGRYTGELFF.

The chain is built from TRBV7-3 and TRBJ2-3; TRBD1 might be the D (5 bases). The CDR3 is made up of 14 amino acids. Deletions cut 2 bases from V and 4 bases from J, with 10 bases between. In germline, CDR1 is SGHTA, CDR2 FQGTGA. Here the CDR3 reads CASSLGASADTQYF. The CDR3 DNA reads as TGTGCCAGCAGCTTAGGGGCCTCGGCAGATACGCAGTATTTT.

The chain combines TRBV2 with TRBJ1-5; D gene ambiguous. The CDR3 runs to 14 residues. Trimming removed 3 bases at V and 5 bases at J, with 11 bases between. Germline V gene data show CDR1 as SNHLY and CDR2 as FYNNEI. CDR3 region: CASSERGMHQPQHF. CDR3 in DNA: TGTGCCAGCAGTGAGAGAGGGATGCATCAGCCCCAGCATTTT.

This chain links TRBV2 with TRBJ2-2; no definite D call. Germline CDR1 SNHLY, CDR2 FYNNEI. The CDR3 is made up of 15 amino acids. V lost 7 bases and J 2 bases, leaving 14 bases between the germline ends. The CDR3 protein is CASKALGQNTGELFF. CDR3 sequence (DNA): TGTGCCAGCAAGGCCTTGGGCCAAAACACCGGGGAGCTGTTTTTT. Combining the CDR3 with reference TRBV2 and TRBJ2-2 gives the whole variable domain EPEVTQTPSHQVTQMGQEVILRCVPISNHLYFYWYRQILGQKVEFLVSFYNNEISEKSEIFDDQFSVERPDGSNFTLKIRSTKLEDSAMYFCASKALGQNTGELFFGEGSRLTVL.

The V and J genes are TRBV5-1 and TRBJ1-5; D perhaps matches TRBD1 (6 bases). The CDR3 runs to 13 residues. Germline lookup yields CDR1 SGHRS and CDR2 YFSETQ. V shed 0 bases and J shed 9 bases, with 10 bases lying between them. DNA of the CDR3: TGCGCCAGCAGCTTGGAGGGAGGGGGGCCCCAGCATTTT. It specifies CASSLEGGGPQHF.

This rearrangement joins TRBV27 to TRBJ2-1; TRBD2 aligns across 13 bases. The CDR3 has 19 amino acids. J was trimmed by 1 base and V by 6 bases; bases with no gene match: 12. The germline CDR1 and CDR2 sequences are MNHEY and SMNVEV (reference sequence). This CDR3 is CASSIYTGTSGNSYNEQFF. CDR3 bases: TGTGCCAGCAGCATTTACACCGGGACTAGCGGGAATTCCTACAATGAGCAGTTCTTC.

This clone is a singleton in its sample. V and J are TRBV19 and TRBJ1-5, with a possible D match to TRBD1 (5 bases). CDR3 length: 14 residues. V was cut by 3 bases and J by 5 bases, with 11 bases left in between. The germline V gene has CDR1 LNHDA and CDR2 SQIVND (reference sequence). The CDR3 DNA sequence: TGTGCCAGTAGTATTGACAGTGGGTATCAGCCCCAGCATTTT. Its protein product is CASSIDSGYQPQHF.

The genes are TRBV6-1 and TRBJ1-5, with D possibly matching TRBD1 (5 bases). The germline V and J ends were trimmed by 5 bases and 1 base, with 6 bases remaining between them. The CDR3 is 13 residues long. Germline V gene data show CDR1 as MNHNS and CDR2 as SASEGT. In DNA form, the CDR3 reads TGTGCCAGCAGTCAGGGAAGCAATCAGCCCCAGCATTTT. This sequence encodes CASSQGSNQPQHF.

The rearrangement uses TRBV28 and TRBJ1-4; possible D gene TRBD1, 5 bases. The CDR3 is 13 residues long. The V end lost 3 bases, the J end lost 8 bases, and 10 bases lay between the germline ends. Germline V lookup: CDR1 MDHEN, CDR2 SYDVKM. The CDR3 sequence: CASSLEGIEKLFF. The CDR3 DNA sequence: TGTGCCAGCAGTTTGGAGGGGATCGAAAAACTGTTTTTT.

V gene TRBV7-6 combines with J gene TRBJ2-2, with a weak D call TRBD2 (6 bases). Germline V CDR1 and CDR2: SGHVS, FNYEAQ. The CDR3 is 15 amino acids. The V gene lost 5 bases and the J gene lost 6 bases, with 16 bases spanning the gap. CDR3 DNA: TGTGCCAGCAGCCCTCTAGCGAGGGCGGCCGGGGAGCTGTTTTTT. This translates into CASSPLARAAGELFF.

V usage is TRBV11-2 and J usage is TRBJ1-2; D uncertain. The CDR3 consists of 14 residues. Between the trimmed V and J ends, which lost 5 bases and 3 bases, there was a span of 13 bases. The germline V gene encodes CDR1 SGHAT and CDR2 FQNNGV. Written as DNA, the CDR3 is TGTGCCAGCAGCCCGACCGCGGGCGACTATGGCTACACCTTC. The encoded protein is CASSPTAGDYGYTF.

The chain joins TRBV28 to TRBJ2-1; 9 bases map to TRBD1. V trimming: 2 bases; J trimming: 6 bases; junction bases outside the gene matches: 5. Germline assignment: CDR1 MDHEN and CDR2 SYDVKM. The CDR3 covers 15 residues. Written as DNA, the CDR3 is TGTGCCAGCAGTTTACCGGGACAGGGACCCAATGAGCAGTTCTTC. This gives the protein CASSLPGQGPNEQFF.

The V and J genes are TRBV7-3 and TRBJ2-2; D is uncertain. With 5 bases removed from V and 3 bases from J, the gap between germline ends came to 7 bases. CDR3 length: 13 residues. The germline CDR1 and CDR2 sequences are SGHTA and FQGTGA. CDR3 nucleotides: TGTGCCAGCAGCAACAGTGACACCGGGGAGCTGTTTTTT. Encoded protein: CASSNSDTGELFF.

This rearrangement joins TRBV28 to TRBJ2-1, with D possibly being TRBD2 (5 bases). V lost 10 bases, J lost 8 bases, and 12 bases lay in between. This CDR3 is 11 amino acids long. Germline CDR1 and CDR2: MDHEN and SYDVKM. CDR3 DNA sequence: TGTGCCACCACTAGTAGACATGAGCAGTTCTTC. The encoded protein is CATTSRHEQFF. Full variable domain (remainder filled in from reference TRBV28 and TRBJ2-1): DVKVTQSSRYLVKRTGEKVFLECVQDMDHENMFWYRQDPGLGLRLIYFSYDVKMKEKGDIPEGYSVSREKKERFSLILESASTNQTSMYLCATTSRHEQFFGPGTRLTVL.

The genes are TRBV10-3 and TRBJ2-7; TRBD1 matches at 9 bases. The germline V gene encodes CDR1 ENHRY and CDR2 SYGVKD. V dropped 2 bases and J dropped 2; count of bases not matched to a gene: 4. The CDR3 length is 15 residues. CDR3 in amino acids: CAISEMGQGPYEQYF. CDR3 DNA sequence: TGTGCCATCAGTGAGATGGGACAGGGCCCCTACGAGCAGTACTTC.

CDR3 in amino acids: CASSVAFEQYF. DNA of the CDR3: TGTGCCAGCAGCGTAGCTTTTGAGCAGTACTTC. V is TRBV9 and J is TRBJ2-7; D unclear. This CDR3 contains 11 residues. Germline V gives CDR1 SGDLS, CDR2 YYNGEE. V lost 0 bases and J 7 bases, leaving 5 bases between the germline ends.

The chain combines TRBV2 with TRBJ2-2, with 7 bases aligning to TRBD1. J was trimmed by 5 bases and V by 7 bases; bases with no gene match: 10. Germline values: CDR1 SNHLY, CDR2 FYNNEI. The CDR3 is 15 residues long. Here the CDR3 DNA reads TGTGCCAGCACTTTGGGGACAGCACTTACCGGGGAGCTGTTTTTT. It encodes CASTLGTALTGELFF.

This chain links TRBV2 with TRBJ2-1, with TRBD2 as a possible D gene (6 bases). The CDR3 loop spans 11 amino acids. Trimming pared 6 bases from V and 15 bases from J, leaving 15 bases between. Germline loops: CDR1 SNHLY, CDR2 FYNNEI. The CDR3 region has the DNA TGTGCCAGCAGGGGGGACTCCCCGAGGTTCTTC. It translates to CASRGDSPRFF.

This chain uses TRBV5-4 with TRBJ1-2; 7 nucleotides agree with TRBD1. Germline assignment: CDR1 SGHNT and CDR2 YYREEE (reference sequence). With V trimmed by 1 base and J by 4 bases, 1 base remained unmatched. The CDR3 has 13 residues. The CDR3 region has the DNA TGTGCCAGCAGCTTGAGGGACAGCTATGGCTACACCTTC. It encodes CASSLRDSYGYTF.

The CDR3 region has the DNA TGTGCCAGCAGTTACACGGGGGGTGGCTACACCTTC. It codes for CASSYTGGGYTF. The rearrangement uses TRBV6-5 and TRBJ1-2, with D maybe TRBD1 (5 bases). Germline V gene lookup returns CDR1 MNHEY and CDR2 SVGAGI. The CDR3 runs to 12 residues. Trimming cost V 2 bases and J 7 bases, with 8 bases left between them.

The V gene is TRBV6-5, the J gene TRBJ2-1; 9 bases fit TRBD2. The germline V gene encodes CDR1 MNHEY and CDR2 SVGAGI. There are 15 residues in the CDR3. Trimming removed 0 bases from V and 9 bases from J; junction bases left unmatched: 6. CDR3 DNA sequence: TGTGCCAGCAGTTACTCGAATAGCGGGAGCCGTGAGCAGTTCTTC. Encoded protein: CASSYSNSGSREQFF.